This T cell receptor (beta chain) is from a study of shared clonotypes between healthy human individuals. Findings and limits, study-wide: Exclusively blood specimens were collected; tissue repertoires likely differ. As a rule, naive subsets had a larger estimated richness than memory subsets. Although depth was large, rarefaction showed that sequencing of the sorted subsets was incomplete. Sharing across four donors was highest in naive CD4 (roughly 5%) and lowest in memory CD8 (around 0.4%).

Trimming removed 3 bases from V and 4 bases from J; junction bases left unmatched: 9. There are 15 residues in the CDR3. Germline-derived CDR1 and CDR2 are SGHRS and YFSETQ. This table comes from immunoSEQ multiplex PCR, and its TCRdb copy is limited to in-frame clones, with some not included. In the table there are 2 million to 2.5 million clones, just over 90% of which are singletons. As for this clone: Its antigen is not identified.

The sequencing input was naive CD4+ T cells from PBMCs. Subset of the sample: CD45RA+ positively selected. This TCR derives from a man between 18 and 29 years old in good health. Some clones in this sample may be carry-over from other donors' samples. This sequence joins TRBV5-1 and TRBJ2-5; 7 bases are shared with TRBD2. CDR3 protein: CASSWGGMGRETQYF. The CDR3 coding sequence is TGCGCCAGCAGCTGGGGAGGGATGGGGCGAGAGACCCAGTACTTC.